A selection of T cell receptor beta chains follows, all from one sample in a study of OX40 agonist ivuxolimab in advanced cancers. Sequenced by immunoSEQ multiplex PCR; TCRdb stores in-frame clones only, minus some. The sample carries 15,000 to 25,000 clones, roughly 71% recorded once. Sequencing was performed on CD4+ or CD8+ T cells sorted from blood, taken in a trial of the OX40 agonist ivuxolimab. These receptor sequences come from an adult with an advanced solid tumor such as melanoma, head and neck, liver or kidney cancer. CDR3s include the opening cysteine and the closing phenylalanine or tryptophan. Each record gives: V gene, CDR3 protein.

V gene: TRBV5-6; CDR3 protein: CASSQWTDLDEKLFF
V gene: TRBV4-2; CDR3 protein: CASSTGGDEKLFF
V gene: TRBV7-3; CDR3 protein: CASSLLGGTDTQYF
V gene: TRBV5-1; CDR3 protein: CASSPGASSYNEQFF
V gene: TRBV29-1; CDR3 protein: CSVEVDGTAGANVLTF
V gene: TRBV9; CDR3 protein: CASSGATGSSGNTIYF
V gene: TRBV2; CDR3 protein: CASSMYPGGVSDTQYF
V gene: TRBV6-5; CDR3 protein: CASSWTPWWQQETQYF
V gene: TRBV19; CDR3 protein: CASSIREGPYEQYF
V gene: TRBV4-1; CDR3 protein: CASSPGQGGRQPQHF
V gene: TRBV7-9; CDR3 protein: CASSGAQGYNEQFF
V gene: TRBV9; CDR3 protein: CASSVGLAGEYNEQFF
V gene: TRBV19; CDR3 protein: CASSIGGSAEAFF
V gene: TRBV4-3; CDR3 protein: CASSQEVMGLHTDTQYF
V gene: TRBV27; CDR3 protein: CASSYGTGWEQYF
V gene: TRBV5-1; CDR3 protein: CASSLARLSYEQYF